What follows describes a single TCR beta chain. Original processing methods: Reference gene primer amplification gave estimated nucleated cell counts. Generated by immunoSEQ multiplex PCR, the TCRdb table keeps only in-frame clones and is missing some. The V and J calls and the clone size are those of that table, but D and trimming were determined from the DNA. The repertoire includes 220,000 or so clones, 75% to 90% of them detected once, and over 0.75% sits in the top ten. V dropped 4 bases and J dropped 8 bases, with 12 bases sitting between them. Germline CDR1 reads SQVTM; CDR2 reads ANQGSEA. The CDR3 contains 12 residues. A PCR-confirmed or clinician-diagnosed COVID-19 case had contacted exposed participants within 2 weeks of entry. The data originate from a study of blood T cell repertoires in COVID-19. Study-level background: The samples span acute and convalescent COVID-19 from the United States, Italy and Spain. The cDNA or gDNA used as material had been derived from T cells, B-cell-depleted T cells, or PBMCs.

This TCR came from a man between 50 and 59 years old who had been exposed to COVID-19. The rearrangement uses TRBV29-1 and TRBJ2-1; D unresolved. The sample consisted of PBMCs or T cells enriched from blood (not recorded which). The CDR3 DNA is TGCAGCGTTGGAGGAGCTAGTGATGAGCAGTTCTTC. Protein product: CSVGGASDEQFF.